The rows below give T cell receptor beta chains drawn from one sample of a study of CD8 T cells in Susac syndrome. TCRdb itself ran the immunoSEQ multiplex PCR reads through MiXCR, one entry per CDR3 protein. The repertoire holds 20,000 to 25,000 distinct CDR3 sequences, with about 92% as singletons. The sequenced sample was CD8+ T cells from PBMCs. These receptors all stem from a human donor in good health. CDR3s include the opening cysteine and the closing phenylalanine or tryptophan.

J	V	CDR3
TRBJ2-3	TRBV10-3	CAIMGLAPTDTQYF
TRBJ2-2	TRBV7-9	CASIGTGLTGELFF
TRBJ2-5	TRBV15	CATTSAGTQETQCF
TRBJ1-5	TRBV27	CASKGQIYSNQPQHF
TRBJ2-1	TRBV28	CASSPSTSHNEQFF
TRBJ1-1	TRBV4-3	CASSQGTGSMNTEAFF
TRBJ1-1	TRBV7-8	CASSLRGLNTEAFF
TRBJ1-2	TRBV6-1	CASSEPLTGGPSANYGYTF
TRBJ2-7	TRBV20-1	CSARDWDSYEQYF
TRBJ2-5	TRBV28	CASSSIEGAVLETQYF
TRBJ1-2	TRBV29-1	CSATGYYGYTF
TRBJ1-2	TRBV29-1	CSVEGPDDYTF
TRBJ2-2	TRBV6-2/TRBV6-3	CASSLRTSTGELFF
TRBJ1-4	TRBV29-1	CSVEDLGTGRDHEKLFF
TRBJ2-1	TRBV7-6	CASSFNGFGDEQFF
TRBJ1-6	TRBV12-3/TRBV12-4	CASSPGTVSPLHF
TRBJ2-6	TRBV4-3	CASSQDGGGGANVLTF
TRBJ2-1	TRBV20-1	CSARDLDSYNEQFF
TRBJ1-3	TRBV4-3	CASSQDRRQGGNTIYF
TRBJ2-2	TRBV20-1	CSARDHEGELNTGELFF
TRBJ2-7	TRBV5-8	CASTPSGTGGVHEQYF
TRBJ1-5	TRBV6-6	CASSYGTENQPQHF
TRBJ2-7	TRBV13	CASSLGAGDNEQYF
TRBJ2-5	TRBV6-2/TRBV6-3	CASTLGAGTQYF
TRBJ2-5	TRBV7-6	CASSLGGGETQYF
TRBJ1-1	TRBV7-9	CASSFGGQTPEAFF
TRBJ2-2	TRBV6-1	CASTIRLRTANTGELFF
TRBJ2-7	TRBV7-8	CASSLRNPSQGGEQYF
TRBJ2-3	TRBV4-2	CASSQEQLDTQYF
TRBJ2-1	TRBV7-9	CASSSTGRSYNEQFF
TRBJ2-3	TRBV6-2/TRBV6-3	CASSPGLAGYTDTQYF
TRBJ1-2	TRBV2	CASSPGGAISYGYTF
TRBJ1-2	TRBV11-2	CASSFARNNYGYTF
TRBJ1-1	TRBV27	CASSLTRTGRTEAFF